Presented here are 6 T cell receptor beta chains from one specimen sequenced in a study of beta chain features in type 1 diabetes. Study-wide points: When Type 1 diabetes patients were examined, their TCRB CDR3s proved moderately but significantly shorter in all four CD4+ subsets.

No antigen has been assigned to these receptors. TCRB transcripts that were expressed got sequenced, as all of the isolated RNA had been reverse transcribed. TCRdb keeps only in-frame clones here, not all; method: immunoSEQ multiplex PCR. The repertoire holds about 180,000 clones, 7% to 9% seen once, with approximately 0.5% in the top ten. Sequencing used central memory CD4+ T cells from blood. These receptors were taken from a man younger than 35 with type 1 diabetes.

The chain employs TRBV18 and TRBJ1-1; D is perhaps TRBD1 (6 bases). Germline CDR1 is KGHSH and CDR2 is LQKENI. CDR3 size: 16 residues. Trimming left V 3 bases short and J 6 bases short, with 20 bases between. This chain's CDR3 is CASSPIVAGAHPEAFF. As DNA, the CDR3 is TGTGCCAGCTCACCTATCGTCGCAGGGGCTCACCCTGAAGCTTTCTTT.

This clone was observed at least ten times. V gene TRBV6-6 combines with J gene TRBJ2-7; D is ambiguous. CDR3 size: 12 residues. V lost 2 bases to trimming and J lost 3 bases, with 5 bases between them. CDR1 is MNHNY, CDR2 SVGAGI, per germline (reference sequence). The CDR3 region has the DNA TGTGCCAGCAGTTACGGCTTCTACGAGCAGTACTTC. The encoded protein is CASSYGFYEQYF.

This clone was detected only a few times. The V gene is TRBV12-5, the J gene TRBJ2-5; TRBD2 is a possible D gene (6 bases). Per the germline V gene, CDR1 is LGHNT and CDR2 is FRNRAP. CDR3 length: 17 amino acids. With 7 bases removed from V and 1 base from J, the gap between germline ends came to 22 bases. This chain's CDR3 is CASAPGRQRALQETQYF. DNA for the CDR3: TGTGCTAGTGCACCAGGGCGGCAGCGGGCGCTCCAAGAGACCCAGTACTTC.

This clone was counted between two and nine times. The J gene is TRBJ2-1, the V gene TRBV5-4, with a weak D call TRBD1 (6 bases). Germline lookup yields CDR1 SGHNT and CDR2 YYREEE (reference sequence). The V and J ends lost 4 bases and 5 bases respectively, with 22 bases between them. The CDR3 covers 17 residues. The CDR3 here is CASSKTGPVLLDNEQFF. DNA for the CDR3: TGTGCCAGCAGCAAGACAGGTCCCGTGCTCCTCGACAATGAGCAGTTCTTC.

The chain has TRBV25-1 and TRBJ1-2; a weak D match, TRBD1 (5 bases). Germline lookup yields CDR1 MGHDK and CDR2 SYGVNS. This CDR3 spans 14 amino acids. V lost 1 base and J lost 4, with 10 bases in between. Here the CDR3 DNA reads TGTGCCAGCAGTGAATCCAGCAGGGTCTATGGCTACACCTTC. It is translated as CASSESSRVYGYTF.

This clone was detected only a few times. The chain has TRBV5-1 and TRBJ2-3, with 9 nucleotides matching TRBD2. Germline CDR1 and CDR2: SGHRS and YFSETQ. This CDR3 is built from 16 residues. With 3 bases clipped from V and 5 bases from J, the junction kept 10 bases outside the gene matches. CDR3 bases: TGCGCCAGCAGCTCCAAGCGGGGGGACTCAGGAGATACGCAGTATTTT. Amino acids: CASSSKRGDSGDTQYF.